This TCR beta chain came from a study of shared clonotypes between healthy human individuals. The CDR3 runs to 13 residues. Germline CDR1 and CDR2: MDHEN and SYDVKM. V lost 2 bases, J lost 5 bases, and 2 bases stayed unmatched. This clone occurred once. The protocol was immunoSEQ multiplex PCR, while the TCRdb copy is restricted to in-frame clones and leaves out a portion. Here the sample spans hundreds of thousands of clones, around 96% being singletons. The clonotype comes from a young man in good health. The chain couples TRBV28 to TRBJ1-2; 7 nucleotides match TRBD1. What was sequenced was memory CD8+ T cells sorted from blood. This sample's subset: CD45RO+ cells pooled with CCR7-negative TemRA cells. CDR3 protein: CASSLQGGYGYTF. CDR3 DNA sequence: TGTGCCAGCAGTTTACAGGGGGGTTATGGCTACACCTTC.